Below, one T cell receptor (beta chain) is given with its context. Using MiXCR, TCRdb re-called clones from the PCR reads. The table has 15,000 to 25,000 clones, more than 30% seen once. These data originate in a study of metastatic and nonmetastatic thyroid tumors. Germline lookup yields CDR1 LGHDT and CDR2 YNNKEL (reference sequence). The CDR3 has 14 amino acids. The V gene lost 0 bases and the J gene lost 1 base, with 6 bases spanning the gap. No patient received treatment before thyroid surgery. This chain links TRBV3-1 with TRBJ2-5, with unresolved D. Sequenced input: tumor tissue. This receptor was taken from a female donor with papillary thyroid cancer or a benign thyroid nodule (not recorded which). Some clones in this sample may be carry-over from other donors' samples. CDR3 sequence: CASSQDQLQETQYF. Written as DNA, the CDR3 is TGTGCCAGCAGCCAAGACCAGCTCCAAGAGACCCAGTACTTC.